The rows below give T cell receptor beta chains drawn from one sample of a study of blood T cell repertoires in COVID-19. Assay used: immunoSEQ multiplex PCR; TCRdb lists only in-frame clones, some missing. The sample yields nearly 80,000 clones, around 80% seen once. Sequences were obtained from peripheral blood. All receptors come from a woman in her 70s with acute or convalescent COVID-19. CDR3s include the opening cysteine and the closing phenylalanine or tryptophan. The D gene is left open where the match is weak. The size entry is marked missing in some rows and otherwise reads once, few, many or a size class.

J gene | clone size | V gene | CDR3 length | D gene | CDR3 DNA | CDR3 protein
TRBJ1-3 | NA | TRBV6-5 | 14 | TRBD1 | TGTGCCAGCAGTTGGGGACAGTCCGGAAACACCATATATTTT | CASSWGQSGNTIYF
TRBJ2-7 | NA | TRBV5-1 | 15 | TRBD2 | TGCGCCAGCAGCTTGCCGACTAGCGGGAGTGTTGAGCAGTACTTC | CASSLPTSGSVEQYF
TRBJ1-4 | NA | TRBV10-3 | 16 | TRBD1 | TGTGCCATCAGTCGGTCCGGACCGGGACAGGGCTCAAAACTGTTTTTT | CAISRSGPGQGSKLFF
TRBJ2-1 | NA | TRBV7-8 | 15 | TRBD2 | TGTGCCAGCAGCTACACTAGCGGCGGTTACAATGAGCAGTTCTTC | CASSYTSGGYNEQFF
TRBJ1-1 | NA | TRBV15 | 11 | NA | TGTGCCACCAGCAGAATAAATCAAGCTTTCTTT | CATSRINQAFF
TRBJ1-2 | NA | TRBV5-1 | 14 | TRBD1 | TGCGCCAGCAGCTTGGGGGACAGGGGCTATGGCTACACCTTC | CASSLGDRGYGYTF
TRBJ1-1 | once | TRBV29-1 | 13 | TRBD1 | TGCAGCGGCTGGACAGGAGGTAACGCTGAAGCTTTCTTT | CSGWTGGNAEAFF
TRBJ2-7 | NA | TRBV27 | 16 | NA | TGTGCCAGCAGTTTTGGGAGGGCCAGGGGGCTCGACGAGCAGTACTTC | CASSFGRARGLDEQYF
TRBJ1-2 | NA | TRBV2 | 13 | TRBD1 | TGTGCCAGCAGTGCCATGACAGGGAACGTCTACACCTTC | CASSAMTGNVYTF
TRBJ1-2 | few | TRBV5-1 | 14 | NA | TGCGCCAGCAGTACGGACAGCTACCTCTATGGCTACACCTTC | CASSTDSYLYGYTF
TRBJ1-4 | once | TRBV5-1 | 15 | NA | TGCGCCAGCAGCTTGTTTCCAGGGGATAATGAAAAACTGTTTTTT | CASSLFPGDNEKLFF
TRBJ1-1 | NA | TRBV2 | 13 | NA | TGTGCCAGCAGTGTAGAAGTGAACACTGAAGCTTTCTTT | CASSVEVNTEAFF
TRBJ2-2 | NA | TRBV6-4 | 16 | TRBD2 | TGTGCCAGCAGTGACATGGGACTAGGAGACACCGGGGAGCTGTTTTTT | CASSDMGLGDTGELFF
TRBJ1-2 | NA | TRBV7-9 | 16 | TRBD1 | TGTGCCAGCAGCTCCCTCCCGGCGACAGGGCCCTATGGCTACACCTTC | CASSSLPATGPYGYTF
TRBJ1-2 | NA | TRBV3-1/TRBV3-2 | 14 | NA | TGTGCCAGCGTCGGGGCGGGGAGGTACTATGGCTACACCTTC | CASVGAGRYYGYTF
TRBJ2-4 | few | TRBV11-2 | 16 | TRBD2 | TGTGCCAGCAGCTTAGGGCCAGCGGGAGGGACAAACATTCAGTACTTC | CASSLGPAGGTNIQYF
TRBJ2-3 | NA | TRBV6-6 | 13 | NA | TGTGCCAGCAGGAAGCTAGCACCAGATACGCAGTATTTT | CASRKLAPDTQYF
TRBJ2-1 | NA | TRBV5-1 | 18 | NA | TGCGCCAGCAGCGTGGCACAGGGTAAAGGATCCTCCTACAATGAGCAGTTCTTC | CASSVAQGKGSSYNEQFF
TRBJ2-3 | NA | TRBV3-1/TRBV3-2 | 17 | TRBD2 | TGTGCCAGCACCATCCCCGTCTCATGGGAGGGGACAGATACGCAGTATTTT | CASTIPVSWEGTDTQYF
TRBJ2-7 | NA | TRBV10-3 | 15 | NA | TGTGCCATCAGAGAAAGGACAGATCCTTCCTACGAGCAGTACTTC | CAIRERTDPSYEQYF
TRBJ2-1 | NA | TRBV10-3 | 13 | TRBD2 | TGTGCCATCAGTGGACTAGCGACCAATGAGCAGTTCTTC | CAISGLATNEQFF
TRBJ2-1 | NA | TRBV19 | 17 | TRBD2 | TGTGCCAGTAGTATAGACACTGGGGCTAGCGGATACAATGAGCAGTTCTTC | CASSIDTGASGYNEQFF
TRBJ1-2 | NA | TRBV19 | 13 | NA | TGTGCCAGTAGTAGGGCGGGTTTCTATGGCTACACCTTC | CASSRAGFYGYTF
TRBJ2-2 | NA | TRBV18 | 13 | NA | TGTGCCAGCTCACTTCAGGGCGGCGGGGAGCTGTTTTTT | CASSLQGGGELFF
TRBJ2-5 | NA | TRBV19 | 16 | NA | TGTGCCAGTAGTATAAACACTAGGATTGGGCAAGAGACCCAGTACTTC | CASSINTRIGQETQYF
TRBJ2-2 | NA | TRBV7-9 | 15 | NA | TGTGCCAGCAGCTTAGCATCCGGGAACACCGGGGAGCTGTTTTTT | CASSLASGNTGELFF
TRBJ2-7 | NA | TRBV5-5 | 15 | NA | TGTGCCAGCAGCTTGGGGCAGGGTGAATCCTACGAGCAGTACTTC | CASSLGQGESYEQYF
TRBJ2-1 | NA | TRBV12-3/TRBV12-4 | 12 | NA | TGTGCCAGCAGGAGGACAGTCAGTGAGCAGTTCTTC | CASRRTVSEQFF
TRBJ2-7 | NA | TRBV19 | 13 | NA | TGTGCCAGTAGTAGCGGAGGGTCCTACGAGCAGTACTTC | CASSSGGSYEQYF
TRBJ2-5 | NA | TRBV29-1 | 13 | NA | TGCAGCGTTGTAGGGGCCTACGGGGAGACCCAGTACTTC | CSVVGAYGETQYF
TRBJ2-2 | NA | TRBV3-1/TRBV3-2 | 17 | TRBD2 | TGTGCCAGCAGCCAAGATTTCAGCGGGAGGTCTGGCGGGGAGCTGTTTTTT | CASSQDFSGRSGGELFF
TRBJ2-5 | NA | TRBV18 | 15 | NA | TGTGCCAGCTCACCCTCAGGGGTCCCCCAAGAGACCCAGTACTTC | CASSPSGVPQETQYF
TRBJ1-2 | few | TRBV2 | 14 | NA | TGTGCCAGCAGTGAAGATAGGGGATGGAAAGGCTACACCTTC | CASSEDRGWKGYTF
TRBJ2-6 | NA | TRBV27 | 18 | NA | TGTGCCAGCAGTTTATCGGGGAGACTGGTCTCTGGGGCCAACGTCCTGACTTTC | CASSLSGRLVSGANVLTF
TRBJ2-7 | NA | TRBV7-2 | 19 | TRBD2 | TGTGCCAGCAGCTTAGCTCCGCCGGCGCTAGCGGGAGTTCTGAACGAGCAGTACTTC | CASSLAPPALAGVLNEQYF
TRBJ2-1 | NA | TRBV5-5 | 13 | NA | TGTGCCAGCAGCTTGGGCACTACCAATGAGCAGTTCTTC | CASSLGTTNEQFF
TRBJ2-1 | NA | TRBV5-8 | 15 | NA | TGTGCCAGCAGCTTATCGGGGTACTCCTACAATGAGCAGTTCTTC | CASSLSGYSYNEQFF
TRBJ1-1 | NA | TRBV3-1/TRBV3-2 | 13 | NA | TGTGCCAGCAGCCAAGAGCGATATGGTGAAGCTTTCTTT | CASSQERYGEAFF
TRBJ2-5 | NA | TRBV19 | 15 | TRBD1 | TGTGCCAGTAGTACCTCCAGGGGGCAGCAAGAGACCCAGTACTTC | CASSTSRGQQETQYF
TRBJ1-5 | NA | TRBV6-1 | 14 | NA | TGTGCCAGCAGTGACAGGGGCAGCAATCAGCCCCAGCATTTT | CASSDRGSNQPQHF
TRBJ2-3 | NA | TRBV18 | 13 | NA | TGTGCCAGCTCCCCTAGATCCCCAGATACGCAGTATTTT | CASSPRSPDTQYF
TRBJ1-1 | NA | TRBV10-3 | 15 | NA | TGTGCCATCAGTGAGTCCGGAGGATTATCTACTGAAGCTTTCTTT | CAISESGGLSTEAFF
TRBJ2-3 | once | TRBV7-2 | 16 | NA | TGTGCCAGCAGCCCCTTCGGTTGGGGGAGGACAGATACGCAGTATTTT | CASSPFGWGRTDTQYF
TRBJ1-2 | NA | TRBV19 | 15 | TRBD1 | TGTGCCAGTAGTAGTCCGGGACAGGGGGCTTATGGCTACACCTTC | CASSSPGQGAYGYTF
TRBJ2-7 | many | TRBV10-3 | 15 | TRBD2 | TGTGCCAGCTCCGGGACTAGCGGGAGGGCCTACGAGCAGTACTTC | CASSGTSGRAYEQYF
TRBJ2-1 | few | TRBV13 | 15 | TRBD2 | TGTGCCAGCAGTCGCACTCACCGGGGGGACAATGAGCAGTTCTTC | CASSRTHRGDNEQFF
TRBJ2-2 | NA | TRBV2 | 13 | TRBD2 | TGTGCCAGCCGGGGACTAGCGGCCGGGGAGCTGTTTTTT | CASRGLAAGELFF
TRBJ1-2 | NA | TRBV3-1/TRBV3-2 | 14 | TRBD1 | TGTGCCAGCAGCCAAGACAGGGGGCGCGCGGGCTACACCTTC | CASSQDRGRAGYTF
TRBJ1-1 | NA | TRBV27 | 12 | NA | TGTGCCAGCAGTTCGCCACGCGGGAGGGGTTTCTTT | CASSSPRGRGFF
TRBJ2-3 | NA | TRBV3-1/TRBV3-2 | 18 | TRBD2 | TGTGCCAGCAGCCTGGGGACTGGACTAGCGGGAGTGTCGGATACGCAGTATTTT | CASSLGTGLAGVSDTQYF
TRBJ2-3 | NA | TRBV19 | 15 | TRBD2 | TGTGCCAGTACACTAGCGGGAAGAAGCACAGATACGCAGTATTTT | CASTLAGRSTDTQYF
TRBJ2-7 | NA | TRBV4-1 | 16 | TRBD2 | TGCGCCAGCAGCCAAGATTCGGCTAGCGGTCGTACCGAGCAGTACTTC | CASSQDSASGRTEQYF
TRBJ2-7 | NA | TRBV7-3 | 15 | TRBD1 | TGTGCCAGCAGCTCAACCGGGACAGCCGCCTACGAGCAGTACTTC | CASSSTGTAAYEQYF
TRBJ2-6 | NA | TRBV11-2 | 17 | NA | TGTGCCAGCAGCTCCTTCCCCCTCTCGGGGGGGGCCAACGTCCTGACTTTC | CASSSFPLSGGANVLTF
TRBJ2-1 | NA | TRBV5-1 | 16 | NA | TGCGCCAGCAGCTTGGACGGGAGTAGCTCCTACAATGAGCAGTTCTTC | CASSLDGSSSYNEQFF
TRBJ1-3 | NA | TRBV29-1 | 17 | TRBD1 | TGCAGCGCCCTAACGTTATCGACAGGGGGGAGTGGAAACACCATATATTTT | CSALTLSTGGSGNTIYF
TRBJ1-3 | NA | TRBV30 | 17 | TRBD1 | TGTGCCTGGAGTGCGGGGACGACAGGGTGGGCTGGAAACACCATATATTTT | CAWSAGTTGWAGNTIYF
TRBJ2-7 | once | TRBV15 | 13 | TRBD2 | TGTGCCACCAGCAACGGACTAGTACACGAGCAGTACTTC | CATSNGLVHEQYF
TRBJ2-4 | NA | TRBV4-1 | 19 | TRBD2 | TGCGCCAGCAGTTTCGTAGCGGGAGGACTCTTTAGGGCCAAAAACATTCAGTACTTC | CASSFVAGGLFRAKNIQYF
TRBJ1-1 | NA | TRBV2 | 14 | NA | TGTGCCAGCAGAGGGGGTTGGTCGAACACTGAAGCTTTCTTT | CASRGGWSNTEAFF